One and the same sample provided the 18 T cell receptor beta chains below, sequenced in a study of neurological immune-mediated disorders. TCRdb fed the 5' RACE reads into MiXCR, producing one record per CDR3 protein. This repertoire shows around 130,000 distinct CDR3 sequences, 3.2% found once; its top ten account for 1.3%. The sample was PBMCs. The receptors here all came from a woman aged 30 to 39 with multiple sclerosis.

This clonotype came up many times. The chain has TRBV18 and TRBJ1-1; weak D call: TRBD1 (5 bases). Germline values: CDR1 KGHSH, CDR2 LQKENI. The CDR3 contains 12 residues. V lost 3 bases, J lost 10 bases, and 12 bases lay in between. The CDR3 is CASSPGAARAFF. The CDR3 DNA follows: TGTGCCAGCTCACCTGGGGCCGCCAGAGCTTTCTTT.

This clonotype was found many times. The rearrangement joins TRBV27 to TRBJ2-4; 9 bases are shared with TRBD2. Losses at the gene ends were 5 bases for V and 8 bases for J; bases not matched to a gene: 13. The CDR3 is 16 residues long. Germline CDR1 reads MNHEY; CDR2 reads SMNVEV (reference sequence). CDR3 region: CASSGAFSGRGYIQYF. The CDR3, as DNA: TGTGCCAGCAGTGGAGCCTTTAGCGGGAGAGGATACATTCAGTACTTC.

The sample holds many counts of this clonotype. This chain links TRBV5-1 with TRBJ2-2; D not certain. Looked up from germline, CDR1 is SGHRS and CDR2 is YFSETQ. CDR3 length: 13 residues. The V end was cut by 9 bases, the J end by 4 bases, with 13 bases between. The CDR3: CATTGGGTGELFF. The DNA of the CDR3 is TGCGCCACCACGGGTGGCGGCACCGGGGAGCTGTTTTTT.

This clonotype was picked up many times. The rearrangement joins TRBV20-1 to TRBJ2-1; 10 bases align to TRBD2. V trimming: 3 bases; J trimming: 8 bases; junction bases outside the gene matches: 7. This CDR3 region has 14 residues. CDR1 and CDR2 from the germline V gene are DFQATT and SNEGSKA (reference sequence). CDR3 residues: CSASAPSGSHEQFF. CDR3 nucleotide sequence: TGCAGTGCTAGCGCGCCTAGCGGGAGTCATGAGCAGTTCTTC.

This clonotype was detected ten times or more. The chain links TRBV6-6 to TRBJ1-6; the match to TRBD1 covers 9 bases. There are 15 residues in the CDR3. Germline V gene data show CDR1 as MNHNY and CDR2 as SVGAGI (reference sequence). J lost 8 bases, V lost 5 bases, and 7 bases had no gene match. Here the CDR3 DNA reads TGTGCCAGCAGTCCCCTCGGACAGGGGTATTCACCCCTCCACTTT. Protein: CASSPLGQGYSPLHF.

The chain recombines TRBV20-1 with TRBJ2-7; 12 nucleotides agree with TRBD1. The V gene's germline CDR1 is DFQATT and CDR2 SNEGSKA (reference sequence). The junction had 11 bases not matched to a gene; V was cut back by 5 bases and J by 9 bases. The length of the CDR3 is 14 residues. This chain's CDR3 is CSAAGGQGADGQYF. The CDR3 coding sequence is TGCAGTGCTGCGGGGGGACAGGGGGCCGATGGGCAGTACTTC.

There are many counts of this clonotype. V gene TRBV6-2 or TRBV6-3 combines with J gene TRBJ2-2; perhaps TRBD2 as D (6 bases). V was clipped by 7 bases and J by 8 bases, with 11 bases between them. This CDR3 comprises 12 residues. Germline assignment: CDR1 MNHEY and CDR2 SVGEGT. As DNA, the CDR3 is TGTGCCAGCACGGGGGAATCGGGGGAGCTGTTTTTT. It translates to CASTGESGELFF.

This clonotype has a count of ten or more. The rearrangement links TRBV7-2 to TRBJ1-1; D not resolved. Trimming removed 5 bases at V and 5 bases at J, with 15 bases between. There are 14 residues in the CDR3. CDR1 and CDR2 from the germline V gene are SGHTA and FQGNSA. The CDR3 region is CASSARTLGTEAFF. The CDR3, as DNA: TGTGCCAGCAGCGCCAGGACCTTGGGGACTGAAGCTTTCTTT. Drawing the rest from reference TRBV7-2 and TRBJ1-1, the complete variable domain is GAGVSQSPSNKVTEKGKDVELRCDPISGHTALYWYRQSLGQGLEFLIYFQGNSAPDKSGLPSDRFSAERTGGSVSTLTIQRTQQEDSAVYLCASSARTLGTEAFFGQGTRLTVV.

This clonotype was observed at least ten times. The genes are TRBV19 and TRBJ2-7; D is perhaps TRBD2 (5 bases). This CDR3 is built from 13 residues. V lost 5 bases to trimming and J lost 1 base, with 9 bases between them. The germline V gene encodes CDR1 LNHDA and CDR2 SQIVND (reference sequence). In DNA, the CDR3 is TGTGCCAGTAGTCCGGCGGGTTCCTACGAGCAGTACTTC. Amino acids: CASSPAGSYEQYF.

This clonotype was detected ten times or more. V usage is TRBV5-1 and J usage is TRBJ1-1, with unresolved D. The germline gives CDR1 SGHRS, CDR2 YFSETQ. The CDR3 sequence is 14 residues long. With 0 bases removed from V and 1 base from J, the gap between germline ends came to 7 bases. CDR3 in DNA: TGCGCCAGCAGCTTGGTTCAGGCGAACACTGAAGCTTTCTTT. Encoded protein: CASSLVQANTEAFF. Drawing the rest from reference TRBV5-1 and TRBJ1-1, the complete variable domain is KAGVTQTPRYLIKTRGQQVTLSCSPISGHRSVSWYQQTPGQGLQFLFEYFSETQRNKGNFPGRFSGRQFSNSRSEMNVSTLELGDSALYLCASSLVQANTEAFFGQGTRLTVV.

This clonotype has ten or more counts. The V gene is TRBV12-3 or TRBV12-4, the J gene TRBJ1-2, with no clear D. CDR3 size: 16 residues. Trimming removed 0 bases from V and 1 base from J, with 12 bases in between. The CDR3 sequence: CASSLARSSINYGYTF. As DNA, the CDR3 is TGTGCCAGCAGTTTAGCGCGTAGCAGTATTAACTATGGCTACACCTTC.

This clonotype was seen ten or more times. The CDR3 loop reads CASRRGGQEALEAFF. Written as DNA, the CDR3 is TGTGCCAGCCGGAGGGGGGGACAAGAGGCCCTTGAAGCTTTCTTT. This rearrangement joins TRBV6-5 to TRBJ1-1; possibly TRBD1 for D (6 bases). This CDR3 spans 15 amino acids. Deletions cut 8 bases from V and 7 bases from J, with 23 bases between. The germline gives CDR1 MNHEY, CDR2 SVGAGI.

This clonotype appeared a few times. V gene TRBV14 combines with J gene TRBJ2-1, with TRBD2 matching over 8 bases. The CDR3 spans 18 residues. Per the germline V gene, CDR1 is SGHDN and CDR2 is FVKESK. V trimming: 0 bases; J trimming: 2 bases; junction bases outside the gene matches: 9. The CDR3 coding sequence is TGTGCCAGCAGCCAAGATCCCGTTACTAGCGGCCCCTACAATGAGCAGTTCTTC. Translated, it gives CASSQDPVTSGPYNEQFF.

This clonotype showed up many times. The gene calls are TRBV19 and TRBJ1-1, with D possibly being TRBD1 (6 bases). This CDR3 spans 13 amino acids. The V end lost 0 bases, the J end lost 5 bases, and 7 bases lay between the germline ends. Germline V lookup: CDR1 LNHDA, CDR2 SQIVND (reference sequence). This chain's CDR3 is CASSIDGQTEAFF. The CDR3 DNA reads as TGTGCCAGTAGTATAGATGGACAGACTGAAGCTTTCTTT. Drawing the rest from reference TRBV19 and TRBJ1-1, the complete variable domain is DGGITQSPKYLFRKEGQNVTLSCEQNLNHDAMYWYRQDPGQGLRLIYYSQIVNDFQKGDIAEGYSVSREKKESFPLTVTSAQKNPTAFYLCASSIDGQTEAFFGQGTRLTVV.

This clonotype was seen at least ten times. The V gene is TRBV7-9, the J gene TRBJ1-2; TRBD1 agrees at 7 bases. This CDR3 contains 14 residues. CDR1 is SEHNR and CDR2 is FQNEAQ in the germline V gene (reference sequence). The V segment lost 7 bases and the J segment 3 bases; nucleotides outside the gene matches: 8. The CDR3 loop is CASIVGGKDYGYTF. For the CDR3, the DNA is TGTGCCAGCATTGTAGGGGGCAAGGACTATGGCTACACCTTC.

This clonotype was seen repeatedly, ten times or more. This chain connects TRBV4-3 to TRBJ1-5; 7 nucleotides match TRBD1. Losses at the gene ends were 0 bases for V and 5 bases for J; bases not matched to a gene: 4. CDR1 and CDR2 (germline): LGHNA, YSLEER. The CDR3 consists of 15 residues. The chain's CDR3 is CASSQDGQADQPQHF. CDR3 DNA sequence: TGCGCCAGCAGCCAAGATGGACAGGCAGATCAGCCCCAGCATTTT.

The sample holds a few counts of this clonotype. This may come from a read error, since a much larger clone is one base off. The rearrangement joins TRBV7-9 to TRBJ2-1, with D unresolved. This CDR3 is built from 15 residues. Germline values: CDR1 SEHNR, CDR2 FQNEAQ (reference sequence). The germline V and J ends were trimmed by 7 bases and 0 bases, with 13 bases remaining between them. This CDR3 is CASTLNSASYNEQFF. The CDR3 nucleotides are TGTGCCAGCACCTTGAACTCGGCCTCCTACAATGAGCAGTTCTTC.

This clonotype was seen many times. Here the CDR3 reads CASSQDDRSGQETQYF. CDR3 in DNA: TGTGCCAGCAGCCAAGATGACCGAAGTGGACAAGAGACCCAGTACTTC. The genes are TRBV3-1 and TRBJ2-5; D remains unclear. CDR3 length equals 16 residues. Trimming took off 0 bases at V and 2 bases at J, with 13 bases between the two ends. From germline, CDR1 is LGHDT and CDR2 YNNKEL (reference sequence).